This passage covers 11 T cell receptor beta chains from one sample sequenced in a study of cytomegalovirus exposure and HLA in healthy donors. The PCR contained 60 Vbeta and 13 Jbeta primers. Clones were sequenced by immunoSEQ multiplex PCR, and TCRdb holds only the in-frame ones, with some missing. This sample's table has some 75,000 clones. Sequencing was carried out using PBMCs. Every receptor here comes from a man in his forties or fifties in good health and CMV-seronegative.

The rearrangement links TRBV14 to TRBJ2-2; D remains ambiguous. V lost 8 bases and J lost 7, with 17 bases in between. The CDR3 sequence is 14 residues long. Germline V gene lookup returns CDR1 SGHDN and CDR2 FVKESK. This chain's CDR3 is CASPSSGTDGELFF. CDR3 DNA: TGTGCCAGCCCCTCCTCGGGTACGGACGGGGAGCTGTTTTTT.

The chain has TRBV7-9 and TRBJ1-1; 7 nucleotides match TRBD1. V was clipped by 1 base and J by 4 bases; unmatched bases: 3. Germline V gives CDR1 SEHNR, CDR2 FQNEAQ (reference sequence). This CDR3 is built from 14 residues. CDR3 sequence: CASSLGQGITEAFF. CDR3 coding DNA: TGTGCCAGCAGCTTAGGACAGGGTATCACTGAAGCTTTCTTT.

The rearrangement uses TRBV9 and TRBJ1-5; TRBD1 matches 8 bases. The CDR3 runs to 15 residues. Per germline, CDR1 SGDLS and CDR2 YYNGEE. V trimming: 3 bases; J trimming: 0 bases; junction bases outside the gene matches: 2. CDR3: CASSGTGNSNQPQHF. In nucleotides, the CDR3 is TGTGCCAGCAGCGGGACAGGGAATAGCAATCAGCCCCAGCATTTT.

The chain combines TRBV5-1 with TRBJ2-2, with 8 bases matching TRBD1. There are 21 residues in the CDR3. The germline CDR1 and CDR2 sequences are SGHRS and YFSETQ. V lost 3 bases to trimming and J lost 6 bases; unmatched junction nucleotides: 25. The CDR3 DNA reads as TGCGCCAGCAGCTCTACTCCGACCGCAGGTAGTCTGAGACAGGGGTCCGGGGAGCTGTTTTTT. Encoded protein: CASSSTPTAGSLRQGSGELFF.

The chain joins TRBV6-5 to TRBJ1-2; 9 positions agree with TRBD1. From germline, CDR1 is MNHEY and CDR2 SVGAGI. V lost 5 bases, J lost 5 bases, and 3 bases stayed unmatched. The CDR3 consists of 13 residues. The CDR3 reads CASSPDRGYGYTF. The CDR3 nucleotides are TGTGCCAGCAGTCCGGACAGGGGTTATGGCTACACCTTC.

This chain joins TRBV29-1 and TRBJ1-5; TRBD1 aligns across 7 bases. After removal of 5 bases from V and 3 bases from J, the junction contained 4 bases not matched to a gene. Germline assignment: CDR1 SQVTM and CDR2 ANQGSEA. This CDR3 contains 13 residues. In DNA form, the CDR3 reads TGCAGCGTTTCAGGGACAGTCAATCAGCCCCAGCATTTT. It is translated as CSVSGTVNQPQHF.

V is TRBV28 and J is TRBJ2-7; D perhaps matches TRBD2 (6 bases). The CDR3 runs 15 residues. The germline V gene has CDR1 MDHEN and CDR2 SYDVKM. V was pared by 3 bases and J by 2 bases, with 14 bases between. CDR3 in amino acids: CASSFWAGPTYEQYF. CDR3 nucleotide sequence: TGTGCCAGCAGTTTCTGGGCGGGGCCTACCTACGAGCAGTACTTC.

The chain combines TRBV19 with TRBJ2-2; the match to TRBD1 covers 9 bases. The V and J ends lost 2 bases and 8 bases, in that order; junction bases with no gene match: 9. This CDR3 region has 16 residues. Germline CDR1 and CDR2: LNHDA and SQIVND (reference sequence). CDR3 nucleotide sequence: TGTGCCAGTAGTATAATCACAGGGGGCGGATTGGGGGAGCTGTTTTTT. This translates into CASSIITGGGLGELFF.

The chain links TRBV4-3 to TRBJ2-5; 11 bases map to TRBD2. V trimming: 0 bases; J trimming: 0 bases; junction bases outside the gene matches: 9. Germline CDR1 LGHNA, CDR2 YSLEER. This CDR3 has 19 amino acids. CDR3 bases: TGCGCCAGCAGCCAAGATCGGGGGACTAGCGGAGAGTACCAAGAGACCCAGTACTTC. This sequence encodes CASSQDRGTSGEYQETQYF.

The chain joins TRBV28 to TRBJ1-5, with D possibly being TRBD1 (6 bases). CDR3 size: 14 residues. Trimming took 3 bases from V and 8 from J, leaving 14 bases between them. The germline V gene encodes CDR1 MDHEN and CDR2 SYDVKM. CDR3 DNA: TGTGCCAGCAGTTTTCATGACAGGCGGAAGCCCCAGCATTTT. Its translation: CASSFHDRRKPQHF.

V and J are TRBV7-2 and TRBJ2-7, with 9 positions matching TRBD2. V lost 5 bases and J lost 2; bases outside the gene matches: 7. The CDR3 runs 15 residues. Germline lookup yields CDR1 SGHTA and CDR2 FQGNSA. The CDR3 loop reads CASSAGLAQTYEQYF. DNA of the CDR3: TGTGCCAGCAGCGCAGGACTAGCGCAGACCTACGAGCAGTACTTC.